This TCR beta chain was sequenced in a study of T cells in Graves' hyperthyroidism and ophthalmopathy. Turning to the study itself: Pretreatment peripheral blood was obtained at initial diagnosis.

This clonotype was detected a few times. There were TCR beta CDR3 regions amplified from RNA transcripts. The TCR CDR3 was amplified in a first-round RT-PCR using the HTBI primer set. Using its own MiXCR run on the multiplex PCR reads, TCRdb lists one record per CDR3 protein. Of about 180,000 distinct CDR3 sequences in the sample, more than 15% are singletons; the top ten hold 25% to 30%. Germline CDR1 reads KGHDR; CDR2 reads SFDVKD. Trimming stripped 9 bases from V and 2 bases from J, with 13 bases between. This CDR3 spans 14 amino acids. This clonotype was sampled from a woman between 50 and 59 years old with Graves' hyperthyroidism. Specimen: blood. The chain joins TRBV24-1 to TRBJ1-5; D is ambiguous. CDR3 DNA sequence: TGTGCCACCGGATCCGCAAGGGGCAATCAGCCCCAGCATTTT. This translates into CATGSARGNQPQHF.